The TCR beta chain described here comes from a study of blood T cell repertoires in COVID-19. Study information: Donors in the United States, Italy and Spain gave samples during acute or convalescent COVID-19. Sources were T cells, B-cell-depleted T cells, or PBMCs; the material itself was cDNA or gDNA.

Germline loops: CDR1 SGDLS, CDR2 YYNGEE. V dropped 0 bases and J dropped 2; count of bases not matched to a gene: 4. CDR3 length: 17 amino acids. As processed by the authors: Nucleated cell counts were estimated from reference gene primer amplification. Generated by immunoSEQ multiplex PCR, the TCRdb table keeps only in-frame clones and is missing some. D and trimming come from the DNA, and the V and J calls and clone size come from that table. The repertoire has around 180,000 clones, approximately 87% of them found once; the top ten carry less than 25%. The V call is TRBV9, the J call TRBJ2-5, with TRBD2 matching over 13 bases. The specimen was peripheral blood. This TCR derives from a man aged 65-85 years with active or convalescent COVID-19. CDR3 coding DNA: TGTGCCAGCAGCGTAGGACTAGCGGGGGGCTCTCAAGAGACCCAGTACTTC. It yields the protein CASSVGLAGGSQETQYF.